This passage covers 26 T cell receptor beta chains from one sample sequenced in a study of early stage breast cancer tumors. Using immunoSEQ multiplex PCR, the repertoire was profiled, and TCRdb retains in-frame clones only, with some absent. The sample has tens of thousands of clones, 85% to 95% seen once. The sequenced sample consisted of blood. The receptor source for this set is a person aged 70 to 80 with breast cancer.

The chain combines TRBV9 with TRBJ2-4; 8 bases map to TRBD1. This CDR3 spans 16 amino acids. Germline CDR1 reads SGDLS; CDR2 reads YYNGEE. Trimming took 0 bases from V and 6 from J; bases not matched to a gene: 8. The CDR3 coding sequence is TGTGCCAGCAGCGTAGGGGGGACAGGAATCGGAAACATTCAGTACTTC. This encodes CASSVGGTGIGNIQYF.

The V gene is TRBV2, the J gene TRBJ2-5; TRBD1 matches 7 bases. V gave up 4 bases and J gave up 4 bases; unmatched junction bases: 6. The CDR3 has 14 amino acids. Germline V gives CDR1 SNHLY, CDR2 FYNNEI. The CDR3 protein is CASSVQGRAETQYF. As DNA, the CDR3 is TGTGCCAGCAGTGTACAGGGGCGTGCAGAGACCCAGTACTTC. Together with reference TRBV2 and TRBJ2-5, the CDR3 gives the full variable domain: EPEVTQTPSHQVTQMGQEVILRCVPISNHLYFYWYRQILGQKVEFLVSFYNNEISEKSEIFDDQFSVERPDGSNFTLKIRSTKLEDSAMYFCASSVQGRAETQYFGPGTRLLVL.

V gene TRBV12-1 combines with J gene TRBJ2-7; the listed D gene, TRBD1, was not tested against the DNA. TRBV12-1 counts as a pseudogene. CDR3 length: 16 amino acids. As DNA, the CDR3 is TGTGCCAGCAGCTTTGTGATTAGGGACAGCTCCTACGAGCAGTACTTC. It specifies CASSFVIRDSSYEQYF.

The chain employs TRBV11-2 and TRBJ1-5; no firm D call. Germline CDR1 reads SGHAT; CDR2 reads FQNNGV. V was shortened by 5 bases and J by 0 bases, with 8 bases between the two germline ends. This CDR3 contains 14 residues. In nucleotides, the CDR3 is TGTGCCAGCAGCCCCCACACTAGCAATCAGCCCCAGCATTTT. This sequence encodes CASSPHTSNQPQHF.

The V and J genes are TRBV2 and TRBJ1-6, with TRBD1 matching 9 bases. Germline assignment: CDR1 SNHLY and CDR2 FYNNEI. The CDR3 is 17 residues long. The V gene end was trimmed by 7 bases and the J gene end by 10 bases; junction bases not matched to a gene: 17. The CDR3 reads CASNRDRDPYLLSPLHF. The CDR3 DNA reads as TGTGCCAGCAATCGGGACAGGGACCCGTACCTTCTCTCACCCCTCCACTTT.

This chain uses TRBV11-3 with TRBJ1-5, with unresolved D. CDR3 size: 20 residues. V lost 3 bases, J lost 2 bases, and 26 bases lay in between. The germline CDR1 and CDR2 sequences are SGHNT and YENEEA. The CDR3 region has the DNA TGTGCCAGCAGCTTTGGTTCCCCGCGGGGAGGTCGGTTGGGCAATCAGCCCCAGCATTTT. Its translation: CASSFGSPRGGRLGNQPQHF.

V is TRBV11-2 and J is TRBJ2-3; a weak D match, TRBD2 (7 bases). The germline V and J ends were trimmed by 7 bases and 2 bases, with 19 bases remaining between them. CDR1 and CDR2 (germline): SGHAT, FQNNGV. This CDR3 comprises 16 residues. CDR3 loop: CASTPVGGAITDTQYF. The CDR3 DNA reads as TGTGCCAGCACCCCCGTTGGGGGGGCCATCACAGATACGCAGTATTTT.

The chain couples TRBV5-1 to TRBJ2-5; no reliable D call. This CDR3 contains 14 residues. Trimming shortened V by 4 bases and J by 0 bases, and 10 bases separated the two germline ends. The V gene's germline CDR1 is SGHRS and CDR2 YFSETQ. The CDR3 DNA reads TGCGCCAGCAGCCCCCGGGTGGACCAAGAGACCCAGTACTTC. Translation: CASSPRVDQETQYF.

The chain uses TRBV6-5 and TRBJ2-5; 11 bases align to TRBD2. Germline V lookup: CDR1 MNHEY, CDR2 SVGAGI. This CDR3 has 16 amino acids. The V gene end was trimmed by 0 bases and the J gene end by 4 bases; junction bases not matched to a gene: 4. CDR3 nucleotide sequence: TGTGCCAGCAGTTACTCGGGTCTAGCGGGGGGAGAGACCCAGTACTTC. Amino acid sequence: CASSYSGLAGGETQYF.

This sequence joins TRBV7-6 and TRBJ2-3; D gene ambiguous. The ends were cut back, 4 bases at V and 0 bases at J, with 17 bases in the middle. This CDR3 contains 17 residues. Germline V gives CDR1 SGHVS, CDR2 FNYEAQ. This CDR3 reads CASSSGSAVTSTDTQYF. The CDR3 DNA reads TGTGCCAGCAGCTCGGGTTCCGCGGTGACTAGCACAGATACGCAGTATTTT.

This clone was seen only once. The V gene is TRBV28, the J gene TRBJ2-2, with 10 bases that match TRBD1. The V gene's germline CDR1 is MDHEN and CDR2 SYDVKM. This CDR3 comprises 15 residues. J was trimmed by 4 bases and V by 6 bases; bases with no gene match: 5. Written as DNA, the CDR3 is TGTGCCAGCAGGACCGGGACAGGGGTCACCGGGGAGCTGTTTTTT. Its translation is CASRTGTGVTGELFF.

The J gene is TRBJ1-2, the V gene TRBV7-2; no reliable D call. Germline CDR1 is SGHTA and CDR2 is FQGNSA. V was clipped by 1 base and J by 8 bases, with 14 bases between them. CDR3 length: 14 residues. CDR3 sequence: CASSLGFRGVGYTF. The DNA of the CDR3 is TGTGCCAGCAGCTTAGGGTTCCGGGGTGTGGGCTACACCTTC.

The sample holds one count of this clone. The J gene is TRBJ2-5, the V gene TRBV6-1, with D perhaps matching TRBD1 (6 bases). CDR1 and CDR2 (germline): MNHNS, SASEGT. V was trimmed by 7 bases and J by 5 bases, leaving 11 bases between them. The CDR3 runs to 12 residues. This CDR3 reads CASIQGRETQYF. The CDR3 bases are TGTGCCAGCATCCAGGGGCGGGAGACCCAGTACTTC.

V and J are TRBV7-3 and TRBJ1-5, with 11 bases fitting TRBD1. CDR1 is SGHTA, CDR2 FQGTGA, per germline. This CDR3 has 15 residues. With V trimmed by 5 bases and J by 4 bases, 4 bases remained unmatched. The CDR3 loop reads CASSPGTGGNQPQHF. CDR3 nucleotides: TGTGCCAGCAGCCCCGGGACAGGGGGAAATCAGCCCCAGCATTTT.

CDR3 region: CASSLGIGVSSGELFF. Here the CDR3 DNA reads TGCGCCAGCAGCTTGGGTATAGGGGTATCGTCCGGGGAGCTGTTTTTT. The chain uses TRBV5-1 and TRBJ2-2; a possible D gene is TRBD1 (5 bases). The CDR3 spans 16 residues. Germline V gene sequence: CDR1 SGHRS, CDR2 YFSETQ. Trimming took 0 bases from V and 6 from J, leaving 15 bases between them.

The V and J genes are TRBV10-3 and TRBJ1-1; TRBD1 might be the D (5 bases). Germline CDR1 reads ENHRY; CDR2 reads SYGVKD. Trimming removed 6 bases from V and 4 bases from J, with 15 bases in between. The CDR3 spans 14 residues. CDR3 region: CAISDPLRGTEAFF. For the CDR3, the DNA is TGTGCCATCAGCGATCCCCTTAGGGGCACTGAAGCTTTCTTT.

The gene calls are TRBV30 and TRBJ1-5; the D gene is possibly TRBD1 (6 bases). Trimming left V 2 bases short and J 4 bases short, with 9 bases between. The germline V gene encodes CDR1 GTSNPN and CDR2 SVGIG (reference sequence). The CDR3 length is 13 residues. For the CDR3, the DNA is TGTGCCTGGAGTCCACAGGGAAATCAGCCCCAGCATTTT. Protein: CAWSPQGNQPQHF.

V and J are TRBV19 and TRBJ2-1, with D possibly being TRBD1 (7 bases). Germline CDR1 LNHDA, CDR2 SQIVND (reference sequence). This CDR3 contains 15 residues. Deletions cut 11 bases from V and 0 bases from J, with 17 bases between. CDR3 sequence: CASQGGLSSYNEQFF. CDR3 nucleotides: TGTGCCTCTCAGGGGGGTTTGTCCTCCTACAATGAGCAGTTCTTC.

This chain links TRBV5-1 with TRBJ2-7; perhaps TRBD1 as D (6 bases). The CDR3 length is 14 residues. Germline assignment: CDR1 SGHRS and CDR2 YFSETQ. V lost 0 bases and J 7 bases, leaving 14 bases between the germline ends. CDR3 bases: TGCGCCAGCAGCTTGGGACAGGAGTTTGGGGAGCAGTACTTC. Its protein product is CASSLGQEFGEQYF.

The chain couples TRBV2 to TRBJ2-5; 9 bases line up with TRBD2. Germline loops: CDR1 SNHLY, CDR2 FYNNEI. Trimming removed 6 bases from V and 5 bases from J; junction bases left unmatched: 7. The length of the CDR3 is 14 residues. CDR3 in amino acids: CASSSGRSGETQYF. CDR3 nucleotides: TGTGCCAGCAGCAGCGGGAGGTCTGGGGAGACCCAGTACTTC.

The chain links TRBV25-1 to TRBJ2-7; TRBD2 agrees at 7 bases. This CDR3 region has 14 residues. Unmatched junction bases numbered 6, after V lost 6 bases and J lost 1 base. Germline V lookup: CDR1 MGHDK, CDR2 SYGVNS. CDR3 in DNA: TGTGCCAGCAGCGCCCGAGCGGGGTCCTACGAGCAGTACTTC. Protein: CASSARAGSYEQYF.

Of note for this clone: At one end, the junction sequence differs from germline, possibly due to a read error. The gene calls are TRBV7-7 and TRBJ1-3; TRBD1 matches at 10 bases. CDR1 is SSHAT, CDR2 FNYEAQ, per germline (reference sequence). This CDR3 spans 15 amino acids. The CDR3 DNA sequence: TGTGCTAGCAGCGCTGGGACAGGGGCTGGAAACACCATATATTTT. Residues: CASSAGTGAGNTIYF.

The V gene is TRBV25-1, the J gene TRBJ2-7, with TRBD1 identical over 8 bases. Germline values: CDR1 MGHDK, CDR2 SYGVNS. V lost 3 bases, J lost 1 base, and 2 bases stayed unmatched. This CDR3 region has 14 residues. Here the CDR3 reads CASSDGTGSYEQYF. CDR3 nucleotide sequence: TGTGCCAGCAGTGACGGGACAGGATCCTACGAGCAGTACTTC.

The chain links TRBV9 to TRBJ1-2; no clear D gene. The germline V gene encodes CDR1 SGDLS and CDR2 YYNGEE. This CDR3 has 15 amino acids. Between the trimmed V and J ends, which lost 2 bases and 4 bases, there was a span of 15 bases. The CDR3 loop reads CASSVDFTEFYGYTF. The DNA of the CDR3 is TGTGCCAGCAGCGTTGACTTCACTGAGTTCTATGGCTACACCTTC.

Concerning this clone: The junction shows a germline mismatch at one end, possibly a read error. This chain links TRBV28 with TRBJ2-7; 7 bases map to TRBD1. This CDR3 contains 14 residues. Germline V gene lookup returns CDR1 MDHEN and CDR2 SYDVKM. Here the CDR3 reads CASLPRQGSHEQYF. The CDR3 DNA is TGTGCCAGTCTTCCGAGACAGGGCTCCCACGAGCAGTACTTC.

This chain links TRBV7-8 with TRBJ2-7, with TRBD1 matching 8 bases. Germline CDR1 reads SGHVS; CDR2 reads FQNEAQ. CDR3 size: 15 residues. Trimming removed 2 bases from V and 3 bases from J; junction bases left unmatched: 6. In DNA form, the CDR3 reads TGTGCCAGCAGCTTAAGGGACAGGCCCGACTACGAGCAGTACTTC. Protein: CASSLRDRPDYEQYF.